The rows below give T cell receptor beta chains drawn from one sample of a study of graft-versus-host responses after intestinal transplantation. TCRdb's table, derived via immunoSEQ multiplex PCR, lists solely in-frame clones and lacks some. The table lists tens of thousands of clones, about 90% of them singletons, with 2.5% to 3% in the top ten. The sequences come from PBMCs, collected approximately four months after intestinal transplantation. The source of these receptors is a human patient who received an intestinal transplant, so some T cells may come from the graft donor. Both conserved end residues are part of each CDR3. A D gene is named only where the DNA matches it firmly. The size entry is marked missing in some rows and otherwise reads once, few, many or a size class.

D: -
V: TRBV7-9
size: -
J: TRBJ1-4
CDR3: CASSPDLNEKLFF
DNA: TGTGCCAGCAGCCCCGACTTGAATGAAAAACTGTTTTTT

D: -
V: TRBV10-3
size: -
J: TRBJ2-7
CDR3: CAISGPAGSGVSYEQYF
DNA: TGTGCCATCAGTGGTCCCGCCGGCAGCGGCGTCTCCTACGAGCAGTACTTC

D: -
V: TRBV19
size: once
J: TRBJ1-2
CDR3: CASSLRLWQGEHYGYTF
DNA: TGTGCCAGTAGTCTTCGCCTGTGGCAGGGAGAGCACTATGGCTACACCTTC

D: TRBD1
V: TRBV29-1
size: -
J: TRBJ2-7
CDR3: CSVAGQGAHEQYF
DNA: TGCAGCGTGGCGGGACAGGGGGCCCACGAGCAGTACTTC

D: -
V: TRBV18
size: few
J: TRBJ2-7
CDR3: CASSPVPNSYEQYF
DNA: TGTGCCAGCTCACCAGTTCCGAACTCCTACGAGCAGTACTTC

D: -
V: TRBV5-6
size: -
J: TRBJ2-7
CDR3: CASSLGPKVEQYF
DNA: TGTGCCAGCAGCCTGGGCCCTAAGGTCGAGCAGTACTTC

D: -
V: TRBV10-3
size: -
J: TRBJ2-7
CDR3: CAISESLAFISYEQYF
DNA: TGTGCCATCAGTGAGTCGTTGGCATTTATATCCTACGAGCAGTACTTC

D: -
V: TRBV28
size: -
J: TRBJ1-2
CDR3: CASSLLADSLSYGYTF
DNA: TGTGCCAGCAGTTTATTGGCAGACTCGCTGAGCTATGGCTACACCTTC

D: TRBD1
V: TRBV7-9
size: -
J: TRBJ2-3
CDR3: CASSPGQAAGWGQYF
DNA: TGTGCCAGCAGCCCGGGACAGGCGGCGGGGTGGGGGCAGTATTTT

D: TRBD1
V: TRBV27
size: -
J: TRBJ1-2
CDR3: CASSPAGGKRGYTF
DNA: TGTGCCAGCAGCCCCGCAGGGGGGAAGCGGGGCTACACCTTC

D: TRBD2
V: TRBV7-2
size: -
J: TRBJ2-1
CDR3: CASSLVLAGTNEQFF
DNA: TGTGCCAGCAGCTTGGTACTAGCGGGAACCAATGAGCAGTTCTTC

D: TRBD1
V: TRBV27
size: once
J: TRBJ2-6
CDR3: CASSPRDSSSGANVLTF
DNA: TGTGCCAGCAGTCCCCGGGACAGTTCCTCTGGGGCCAACGTCCTGACTTTC

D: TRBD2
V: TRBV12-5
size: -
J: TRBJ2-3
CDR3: CASAVSGASDTQYF
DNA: TGTGCTAGTGCCGTAAGCGGGGCCTCAGATACGCAGTATTTT

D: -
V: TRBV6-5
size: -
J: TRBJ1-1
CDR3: CASSYSTGINTEAFF
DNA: TGTGCCAGCAGTTACTCGACTGGCATCAACACTGAAGCTTTCTTT

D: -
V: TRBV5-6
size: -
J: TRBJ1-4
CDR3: CASSLNGIKLFF
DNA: TGTGCCAGCAGCTTGAATGGAATAAAACTGTTTTTT

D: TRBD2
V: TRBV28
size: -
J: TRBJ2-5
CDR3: CASRIAGGTETQYF
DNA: TGTGCCAGCAGGATAGCGGGAGGGACAGAGACCCAGTACTTC

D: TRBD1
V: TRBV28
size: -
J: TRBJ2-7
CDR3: CASSTLGQGIYEQYF
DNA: TGTGCCAGCAGTACCCTAGGACAGGGCATCTACGAGCAGTACTTC

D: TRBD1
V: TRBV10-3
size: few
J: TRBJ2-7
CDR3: CAISDRHRDRGYEQYF
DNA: TGTGCCATCAGTGATAGACACCGGGACAGGGGTTACGAGCAGTACTTC